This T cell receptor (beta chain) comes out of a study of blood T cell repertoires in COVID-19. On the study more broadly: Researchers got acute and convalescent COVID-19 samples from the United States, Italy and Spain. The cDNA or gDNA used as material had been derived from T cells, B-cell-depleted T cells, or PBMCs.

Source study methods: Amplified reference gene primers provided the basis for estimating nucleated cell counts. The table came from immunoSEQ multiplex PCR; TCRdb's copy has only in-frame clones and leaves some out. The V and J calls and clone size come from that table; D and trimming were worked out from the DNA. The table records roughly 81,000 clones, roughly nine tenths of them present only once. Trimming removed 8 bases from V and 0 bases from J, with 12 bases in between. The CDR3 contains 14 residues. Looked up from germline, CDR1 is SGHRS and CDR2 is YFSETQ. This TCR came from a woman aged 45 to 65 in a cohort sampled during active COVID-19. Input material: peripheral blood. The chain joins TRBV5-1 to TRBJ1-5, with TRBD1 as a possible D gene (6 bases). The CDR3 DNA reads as TGCGCCAGTCGACAGGATTCTAGCAATCAGCCCCAGCATTTT. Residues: CASRQDSSNQPQHF. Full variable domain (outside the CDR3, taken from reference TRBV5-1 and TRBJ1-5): KAGVTQTPRYLIKTRGQQVTLSCSPISGHRSVSWYQQTPGQGLQFLFEYFSETQRNKGNFPGRFSGRQFSNSRSEMNVSTLELGDSALYLCASRQDSSNQPQHFGDGTRLSIL.